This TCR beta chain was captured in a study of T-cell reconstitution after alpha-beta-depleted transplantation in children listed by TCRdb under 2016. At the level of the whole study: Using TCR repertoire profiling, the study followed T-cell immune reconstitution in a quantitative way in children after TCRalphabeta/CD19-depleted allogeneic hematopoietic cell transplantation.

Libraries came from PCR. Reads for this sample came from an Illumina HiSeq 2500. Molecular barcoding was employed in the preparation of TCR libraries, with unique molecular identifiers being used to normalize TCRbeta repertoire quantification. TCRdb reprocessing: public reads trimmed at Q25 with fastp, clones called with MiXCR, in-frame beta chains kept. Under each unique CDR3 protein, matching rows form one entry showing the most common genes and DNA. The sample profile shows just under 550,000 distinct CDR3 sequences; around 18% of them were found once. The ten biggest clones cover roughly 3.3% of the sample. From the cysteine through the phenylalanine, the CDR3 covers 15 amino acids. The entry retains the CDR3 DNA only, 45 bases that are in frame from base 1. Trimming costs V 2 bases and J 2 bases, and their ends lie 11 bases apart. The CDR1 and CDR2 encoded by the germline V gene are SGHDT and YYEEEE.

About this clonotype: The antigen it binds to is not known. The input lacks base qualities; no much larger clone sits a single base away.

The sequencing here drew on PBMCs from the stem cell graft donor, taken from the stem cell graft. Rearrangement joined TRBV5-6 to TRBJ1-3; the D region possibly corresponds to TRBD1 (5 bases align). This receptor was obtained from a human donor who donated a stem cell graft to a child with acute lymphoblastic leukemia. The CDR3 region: CASSFQGSPGNTIYF. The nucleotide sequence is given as TGTGCCAGCAGCTTCCAGGGATCCCCTGGAAACACCATATATTTT. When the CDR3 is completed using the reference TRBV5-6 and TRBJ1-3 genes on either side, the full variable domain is DAGVTQSPTHLIKTRGQQVTLRCSPKSGHDTVSWYQQALGQGPQFIFQYYEEEERQRGNFPDRFSGHQFPNYSSELNVNALLLGDSALYLCASSFQGSPGNTIYFGEGSWLTVV.